One and the same sample provided the 26 T cell receptor beta chains below, sequenced in a study of blood T cell repertoires in COVID-19. Repertoires were generated with immunoSEQ multiplex PCR, while TCRdb's copy carries only in-frame clones and drops some. The repertoire has 150,000 or so clones, approximately 80% of them found once; the top ten carry around 7%. The sample taken for sequencing was peripheral blood. Receptors originate from a woman between 40 and 55 years old with COVID-19, enrolled during active disease.

The chain uses TRBV6-1 and TRBJ2-7, with D unclear. The CDR3 contains 11 residues. Trimming shortened V by 3 bases and J by 5 bases, and 5 bases separated the two germline ends. Germline CDR1 MNHNS, CDR2 SASEGT. The DNA for the CDR3 is TGTGCCAGCAGTGATTATAACGAGCAGTACGTC. Protein: CASSDYNEQYV.

Notes on this clone: The same CDR3 also results from other DNA sequences found in this sample. This chain uses TRBV28 with TRBJ2-2; a weak D match, TRBD1 (5 bases). Trimming took 6 bases from V and 8 from J, leaving 7 bases between them. CDR1 and CDR2 from the germline V gene are MDHEN and SYDVKM. This CDR3 spans 11 amino acids. The CDR3: CASSNRGELFF. DNA for the CDR3: TGTGCCAGCAGCAACAGGGGGGAGCTGTTTTTT.

The chain links TRBV4-1 to TRBJ2-1; tentative D call: TRBD2 (5 bases). The CDR3 runs to 13 residues. Germline CDR1 MGHRA, CDR2 YSYEKL. Trimming cost V 0 bases and J 8 bases, with 8 bases left between them. The CDR3 sequence: CASSQDSRDEQFF. DNA for the CDR3: TGCGCCAGCAGCCAAGATTCGCGGGATGAGCAGTTCTTC.

The V gene is TRBV21-1, the J gene TRBJ1-1. TRBV21-1 represents a pseudogene. This CDR3 is built from 12 residues. CDR3: CASSQPGDEAFF. DNA for the CDR3: TGTGCCAGCAGCCAACCGGGAGATGAAGCTTTCTTT.

V gene TRBV13 combines with J gene TRBJ2-3; D possibly corresponds to TRBD2 (6 bases). Germline assignment: CDR1 PRHDT and CDR2 FYEKMQ (reference sequence). V lost 5 bases to trimming and J lost 5 bases, with 17 bases between them. The CDR3 consists of 15 residues. The chain's CDR3 is CASSAPVEGGDTQYF. The CDR3 nucleotides are TGTGCCAGCAGCGCGCCCGTTGAGGGAGGAGATACGCAGTATTTT.

The chain has TRBV7-2 and TRBJ2-3; tentative D call: TRBD2 (5 bases). Between the trimmed V and J ends, which lost 6 bases and 4 bases, there was a span of 14 bases. Germline CDR1 reads SGHTA; CDR2 reads FQGNSA. The CDR3 length is 14 residues. This CDR3 reads CASRSGVAADTQYF. CDR3 nucleotides: TGTGCCAGCAGGTCCGGGGTGGCTGCAGATACGCAGTATTTT. The entire variable domain, with the rest obtained from reference TRBV7-2 and TRBJ2-3, is as follows: GAGVSQSPSNKVTEKGKDVELRCDPISGHTALYWYRQSLGQGLEFLIYFQGNSAPDKSGLPSDRFSAERTGGSVSTLTIQRTQQEDSAVYLCASRSGVAADTQYFGPGTRLTVL.

The V and J genes are TRBV28 and TRBJ2-5; TRBD1 matches 10 bases. This CDR3 is 14 amino acids long. CDR1 MDHEN and CDR2 SYDVKM come from the germline V gene. V dropped 3 bases and J dropped 5; count of bases not matched to a gene: 3. The CDR3 loop is CASSLGQGRETQYF. CDR3 in DNA: TGTGCCAGCAGTTTGGGACAGGGGAGGGAGACCCAGTACTTC.

The chain combines TRBV2 with TRBJ1-2; 7 nucleotides agree with TRBD1. With 5 bases clipped from V and 4 bases from J, the junction kept 10 bases outside the gene matches. The germline gives CDR1 SNHLY, CDR2 FYNNEI. CDR3 size: 15 residues. Here the CDR3 DNA reads TGTGCCAGCAGTAGGACCGGAGGGGGCGGCTATGGCTACACCTTC. Translation: CASSRTGGGGYGYTF.

The V call is TRBV30, the J call TRBJ2-2; TRBD1 agrees at 11 bases. The trim removed 1 base at V and 7 bases at J, leaving 5 bases unmatched. Germline CDR1 reads GTSNPN; CDR2 reads SVGIG (reference sequence). The CDR3 spans 15 residues. In nucleotides, the CDR3 is TGTGCCTGGAGTGCAGGACAGGGGGCGGGCGGGGAGCTGTTTTTT. Residues: CAWSAGQGAGGELFF.

The rearrangement uses TRBV11-3 and TRBJ2-5; D might be TRBD1 (8 bases). Trimming left V 2 bases short and J 1 base short, with 17 bases between. CDR1 is SGHNT, CDR2 YENEEA, per germline. The CDR3 runs 17 residues. The CDR3 region has the DNA TGTGCCAGCAGCTTAATGGGGGGGACAGGAGGCCAAGAGACCCAGTACTTC. This encodes CASSLMGGTGGQETQYF. Full variable domain (rest looked up from reference TRBV11-3 and TRBJ2-5): EAGVVQSPRYKIIEKKQPVAFWCNPISGHNTLYWYLQNLGQGPELLIRYENEEAVDDSQLPKDRFSAERLKGVDSTLKIQPAELGDSAVYLCASSLMGGTGGQETQYFGPGTRLLVL.

V and J are TRBV29-1 and TRBJ1-2, with D maybe TRBD1 (5 bases). V gave up 4 bases and J gave up 0 bases, with 12 bases separating them. The CDR3 is 14 amino acids. CDR1 SQVTM and CDR2 ANQGSEA come from the germline V gene. The CDR3 DNA is TGCAGCGTTGCCGTGGGGCGCACTAACTATGGCTACACCTTC. It translates to CSVAVGRTNYGYTF.

The chain is built from TRBV13 and TRBJ2-5, with TRBD2 identical over 7 bases. This CDR3 region has 15 residues. Germline-derived CDR1 and CDR2 are PRHDT and FYEKMQ (reference sequence). V gave up 2 bases and J gave up 2 bases; unmatched junction bases: 5. DNA for the CDR3: TGTGCCAGCAGCTTAAACGCGGGGGTTCAAGAGACCCAGTACTTC. Amino acid sequence: CASSLNAGVQETQYF. Full variable domain (outside the CDR3, taken from reference TRBV13 and TRBJ2-5): AAGVIQSPRHLIKEKRETATLKCYPIPRHDTVYWYQQGPGQDPQFLISFYEKMQSDKGSIPDRFSAQQFSDYHSELNMSSLELGDSALYFCASSLNAGVQETQYFGPGTRLLVL.

J is TRBJ1-6 and V is TRBV5-6; tentatively, D is TRBD1 (5 bases). V gave up 2 bases and J gave up 7 bases, with 16 bases separating them. CDR3 size: 16 residues. CDR1 is SGHDT, CDR2 YYEEEE, per germline. As DNA, the CDR3 is TGTGCCAGCAGCTTACTGAATCAGGGCCGGAATTCACCCCTCCACTTT. As protein: CASSLLNQGRNSPLHF.

V is TRBV3-1 (or the pseudogene TRBV3-2) and J is TRBJ2-1, with TRBD2 identical over 11 bases. CDR3 size: 14 residues. The ends lost 7 bases at V and 5 bases at J; junction bases unmatched: 4. CDR1 is LGHDT and CDR2 is YNNKEL in the germline V gene (reference sequence). The DNA for the CDR3 is TGTGCCAGCACGGGACTAGCGGCGGACAATGAGCAGTTCTTC. Translation: CASTGLAADNEQFF.

V and J are TRBV10-3 and TRBJ2-5, with TRBD1 identical over 10 bases. Germline values: CDR1 ENHRY, CDR2 SYGVKD. The V segment lost 4 bases and the J segment 1 base; nucleotides outside the gene matches: 6. The CDR3 covers 16 residues. The CDR3, as DNA: TGTGCCATCAGTGGACCCGGGACAGGGGCCCAAGAGACCCAGTACTTC. It specifies CAISGPGTGAQETQYF.

The chain combines TRBV11-2 with TRBJ2-1; D might be TRBD2 (5 bases). V dropped 3 bases and J dropped 5 bases, with 17 bases sitting between them. Germline V gene lookup returns CDR1 SGHAT and CDR2 FQNNGV. The CDR3 extends over 16 amino acids. CDR3 DNA sequence: TGTGCCAGCAGCTTTATCGGAGACTATAGTAACAATGAGCAGTTCTTC. It yields the protein CASSFIGDYSNNEQFF.

The chain carries TRBV28 and TRBJ1-2; 7 positions match TRBD1. Germline assignment: CDR1 MDHEN and CDR2 SYDVKM. This CDR3 has 15 residues. The V and J ends lost 6 bases and 2 bases, in that order; junction bases with no gene match: 9. The CDR3 region is CASSHSGTANYGYTF. CDR3 sequence (DNA): TGTGCCAGCAGCCACTCCGGGACAGCGAACTATGGCTACACCTTC.

The gene calls are TRBV28 and TRBJ2-1; the match to TRBD2 covers 8 bases. Germline-derived CDR1 and CDR2 are MDHEN and SYDVKM. The junction had 8 bases not matched to a gene; V was cut back by 7 bases and J by 9 bases. The CDR3 runs 13 residues. CDR3 bases: TGTGCCAGCATCCTAGCGGGCCAGTTTGAGCAGTTCTTC. Its translation is CASILAGQFEQFF.

The sample holds one count of this clone. CDR3: CASSEGDNDNTDTQYF. As DNA, the CDR3 is TGTGCCAGCAGTGAGGGGGACAACGACAACACAGATACGCAGTATTTT. J is TRBJ2-3 and V is TRBV6-4; possibly TRBD1 for D (6 bases). The CDR3 contains 16 residues. V lost 3 bases to trimming and J lost 2 bases, with 15 bases between them. Germline CDR1 reads MRHNA; CDR2 reads SNTAGT.

The genes are TRBV9 and TRBJ2-3, with D uncertain. The germline V gene encodes CDR1 SGDLS and CDR2 YYNGEE. This CDR3 is 14 amino acids long. With 3 bases removed from V and 0 bases from J, the gap between germline ends came to 8 bases. In nucleotides, the CDR3 is TGTGCCAGCAGCGGACTTAGCAGCACAGATACGCAGTATTTT. This translates into CASSGLSSTDTQYF.

The V gene is TRBV28, the J gene TRBJ2-7; TRBD2 might be the D (6 bases). Germline CDR1 and CDR2: MDHEN and SYDVKM. This CDR3 spans 16 amino acids. The germline V and J ends were trimmed by 2 bases and 2 bases, with 16 bases remaining between them. In nucleotides, the CDR3 is TGTGCCAGCAGTTTAGCTGGTACTAGCCGCACCTACGAGCAGTACTTC. Its protein is CASSLAGTSRTYEQYF.

This clone was seen more than once but under ten times. J is TRBJ2-1 and V is TRBV10-1; possibly TRBD2 for D (6 bases). The CDR3 consists of 14 residues. Looked up from germline, CDR1 is WNHNN and CDR2 is SYGVQD (reference sequence). V lost 0 bases to trimming and J lost 8 bases, with 11 bases between them. The CDR3 region is CASSESTSKDEQFF. In DNA form, the CDR3 reads TGCGCCAGCAGTGAGTCCACTAGCAAGGATGAGCAGTTCTTC.

In DNA form, the CDR3 reads TGTGCCAGCAGTTTATCGGGAGGCGGGGGGGCCACAGATACGCAGTATTTT. Its translation is CASSLSGGGGATDTQYF. The chain links TRBV27 to TRBJ2-3; 9 bases fit TRBD2. From germline, CDR1 is MNHEY and CDR2 SMNVEV (reference sequence). V lost 0 bases, J lost 2 bases, and 6 bases stayed unmatched. This CDR3 is built from 17 residues.

This clone was counted at least ten times. The CDR3 DNA reads TGTGCCAGCAGCCCAACGATGGACAGCTATGGCTACACCTTC. Translated: CASSPTMDSYGYTF. The V gene is TRBV11-1, the J gene TRBJ1-2; TRBD1 might be the D (6 bases). CDR1 and CDR2 (germline): SGHAT, FQDESV (reference sequence). The CDR3 loop spans 14 amino acids. The germline V and J ends were trimmed by 5 bases and 4 bases, with 14 bases remaining between them.

CDR3 DNA sequence: TGTGCCAGCAGTTCGGCGGGGGGGGAGCTGTTTTTT. This sequence encodes CASSSAGGELFF. The genes are TRBV6-5 and TRBJ2-2, with D perhaps matching TRBD2 (6 bases). The CDR3 consists of 12 residues. The V and J ends lost 4 bases and 8 bases respectively, with 8 bases between them. Looked up from germline, CDR1 is MNHEY and CDR2 is SVGAGI.

The chain links TRBV19 to TRBJ1-1; D gene ambiguous. Trimming removed 5 bases at V and 11 bases at J, with 12 bases between. This CDR3 contains 11 residues. The V gene's germline CDR1 is LNHDA and CDR2 SQIVND (reference sequence). CDR3 protein: CASSWYEEAFF. CDR3 coding DNA: TGTGCCAGTAGTTGGTACGAGGAGGCTTTCTTT.